There are a few counts of the clone carrying this T cell receptor beta chain. The antigen remains undetermined. The CDR3 covers 15 residues. V shed 6 bases and J shed 1 base, with 13 bases lying between them. The data are from a study of T-cell reconstitution after alpha-beta-depleted transplantation in children. Study-wide results and limits: Newly produced T cells mostly provided counts and TCRbeta diversity after one year, as hyperexpanded clones declined. TCRbeta diversity was high at day 60 in some patients (a result of surviving recipient T cells and thymic progenitors).

As it was prepared, the TCRbeta library received unique molecular identifiers. Each CDR3 protein is one row after TCRdb ran MiXCR on the PCR reads. The table shows 250,000 to 400,000 distinct CDR3 sequences, with approximately 23% occurring only once. The chain combines TRBV12-3 or TRBV12-4 with TRBJ1-5; tentative D call: TRBD1 (6 bases). This sequence originates from a male patient between 5 and 17 years old who had a stem cell transplant for acute lymphoblastic leukemia, so the T cells may come from the graft donor. The input for sequencing was PBMCs, mostly from graft donor cells, taken 180 days after TCRalphabeta/CD19-depleted stem cell transplant. CDR3 nucleotide sequence: TGTGCCAGCAGAATCCGGGACACCAGCAATCAGCCCCAGCATTTT. Amino acids: CASRIRDTSNQPQHF.